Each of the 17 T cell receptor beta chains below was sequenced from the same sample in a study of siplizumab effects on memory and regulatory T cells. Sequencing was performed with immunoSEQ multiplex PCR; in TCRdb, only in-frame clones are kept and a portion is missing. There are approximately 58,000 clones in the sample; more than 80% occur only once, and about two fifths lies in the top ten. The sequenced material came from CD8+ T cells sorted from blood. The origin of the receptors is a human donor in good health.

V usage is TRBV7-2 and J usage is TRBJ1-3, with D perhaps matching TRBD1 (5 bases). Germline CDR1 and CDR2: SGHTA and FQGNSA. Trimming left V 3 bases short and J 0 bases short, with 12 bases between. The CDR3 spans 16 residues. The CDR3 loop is CASSLDTPYSGNTIYF. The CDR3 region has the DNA TGTGCCAGCAGCTTGGACACACCATACTCTGGAAACACCATATATTTT.

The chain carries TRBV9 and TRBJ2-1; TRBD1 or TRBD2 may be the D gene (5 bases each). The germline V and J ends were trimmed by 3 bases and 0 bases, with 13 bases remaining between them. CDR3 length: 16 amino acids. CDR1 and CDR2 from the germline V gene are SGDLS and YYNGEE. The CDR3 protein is CASSGSRDHSYNEQFF. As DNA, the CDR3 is TGTGCCAGCAGCGGTAGTCGGGACCACTCCTACAATGAGCAGTTCTTC.

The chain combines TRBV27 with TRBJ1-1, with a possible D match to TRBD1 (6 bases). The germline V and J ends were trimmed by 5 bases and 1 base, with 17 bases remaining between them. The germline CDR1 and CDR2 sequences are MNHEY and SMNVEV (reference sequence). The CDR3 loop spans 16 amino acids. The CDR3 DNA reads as TGTGCCAGCAGTAAACTCGGGGGCTTCTCGAACACTGAAGCTTTCTTT. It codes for CASSKLGGFSNTEAFF.

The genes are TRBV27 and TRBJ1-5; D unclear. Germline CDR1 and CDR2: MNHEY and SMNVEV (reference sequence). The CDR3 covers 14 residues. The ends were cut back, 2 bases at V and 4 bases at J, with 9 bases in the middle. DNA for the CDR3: TGTGCCAGCAGTTTAAGAGGGTGGAATCAGCCCCAGCATTTT. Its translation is CASSLRGWNQPQHF.

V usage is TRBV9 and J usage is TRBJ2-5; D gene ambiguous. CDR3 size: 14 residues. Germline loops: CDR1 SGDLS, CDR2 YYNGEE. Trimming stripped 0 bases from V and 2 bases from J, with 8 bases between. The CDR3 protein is CASSVDRGQETQYF. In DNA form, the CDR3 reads TGTGCCAGCAGCGTAGACCGCGGACAAGAGACCCAGTACTTC.

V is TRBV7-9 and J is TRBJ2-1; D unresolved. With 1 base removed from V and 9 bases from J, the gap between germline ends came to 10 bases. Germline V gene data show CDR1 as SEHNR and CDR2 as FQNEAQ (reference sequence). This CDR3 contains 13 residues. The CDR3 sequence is CASSLEESGEQFF. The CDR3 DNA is TGTGCCAGCAGCTTAGAGGAGTCGGGTGAGCAGTTCTTC.

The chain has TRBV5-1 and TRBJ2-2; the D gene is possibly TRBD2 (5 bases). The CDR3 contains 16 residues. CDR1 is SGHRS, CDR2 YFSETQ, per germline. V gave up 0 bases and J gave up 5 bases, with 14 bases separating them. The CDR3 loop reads CASSLAEDSETGELFF. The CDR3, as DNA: TGCGCCAGCAGCTTGGCCGAGGACTCAGAGACCGGGGAGCTGTTTTTT.

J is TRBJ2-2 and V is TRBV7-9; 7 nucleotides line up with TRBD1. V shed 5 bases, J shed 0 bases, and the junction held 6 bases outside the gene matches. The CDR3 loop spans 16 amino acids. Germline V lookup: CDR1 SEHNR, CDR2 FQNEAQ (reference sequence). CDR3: CASSIGQASNTGELFF. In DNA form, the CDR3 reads TGTGCCAGCAGCATAGGACAGGCTTCGAACACCGGGGAGCTGTTTTTT. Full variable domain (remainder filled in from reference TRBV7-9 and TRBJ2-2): DTGVSQNPRHKITKRGQNVTFRCDPISEHNRLYWYRQTLGQGPEFLTYFQNEAQLEKSRLLSDRFSAERPKGSFSTLEIQRTEQGDSAMYLCASSIGQASNTGELFFGEGSRLTVL.

The CDR3 DNA is TGTGCCAGCAGCCAAGATCGCTGGGACAAACAAGAGACCCAGTACTTC. Its protein is CASSQDRWDKQETQYF. This chain connects TRBV14 to TRBJ2-5; D may be TRBD1 (6 bases). The CDR3 extends over 16 amino acids. Trimming took off 0 bases at V and 2 bases at J, with 13 bases between the two ends. Germline V gene lookup returns CDR1 SGHDN and CDR2 FVKESK.

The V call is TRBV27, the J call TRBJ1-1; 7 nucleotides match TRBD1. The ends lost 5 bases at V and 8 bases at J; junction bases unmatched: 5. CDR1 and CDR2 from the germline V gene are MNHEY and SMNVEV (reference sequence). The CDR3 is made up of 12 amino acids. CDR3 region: CASSPGTAEAFF. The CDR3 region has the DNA TGTGCCAGCAGTCCCGGGACAGCGGAAGCTTTCTTT.

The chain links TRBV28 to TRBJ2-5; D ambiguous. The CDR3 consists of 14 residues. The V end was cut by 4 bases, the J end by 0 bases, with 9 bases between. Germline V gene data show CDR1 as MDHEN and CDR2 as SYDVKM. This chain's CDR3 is CASSYSLYQETQYF. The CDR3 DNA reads TGTGCCAGCAGTTACTCACTATACCAAGAGACCCAGTACTTC.

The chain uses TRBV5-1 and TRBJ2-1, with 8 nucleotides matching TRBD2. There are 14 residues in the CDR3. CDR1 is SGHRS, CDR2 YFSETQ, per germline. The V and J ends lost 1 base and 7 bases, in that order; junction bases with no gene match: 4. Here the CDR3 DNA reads TGCGCCAGCAGCTTGACGGGAGGGGTGAATGAGCAGTTCTTC. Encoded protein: CASSLTGGVNEQFF.

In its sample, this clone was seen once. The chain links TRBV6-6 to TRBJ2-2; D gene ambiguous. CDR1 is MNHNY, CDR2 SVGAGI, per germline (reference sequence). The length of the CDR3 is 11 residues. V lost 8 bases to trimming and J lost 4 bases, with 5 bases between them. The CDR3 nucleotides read TGTGCCAGCTTAGGCACCGGGGAGCTGTTTTTT. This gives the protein CASLGTGELFF.

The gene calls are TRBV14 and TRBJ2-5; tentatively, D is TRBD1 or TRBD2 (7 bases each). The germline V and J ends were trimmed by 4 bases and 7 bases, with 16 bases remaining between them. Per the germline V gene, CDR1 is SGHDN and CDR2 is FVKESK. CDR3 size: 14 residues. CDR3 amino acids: CASSPPGGARTQYF. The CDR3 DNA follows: TGTGCCAGCAGCCCCCCAGGGGGGGCCAGGACCCAGTACTTC. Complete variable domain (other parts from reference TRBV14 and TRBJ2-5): EAGVTQFPSHSVIEKGQTVTLRCDPISGHDNLYWYRRVMGKEIKFLLHFVKESKQDESGMPNNRFLAERTGGTYSTLKVQPAELEDSGVYFCASSPPGGARTQYFGPGTRLLVL.

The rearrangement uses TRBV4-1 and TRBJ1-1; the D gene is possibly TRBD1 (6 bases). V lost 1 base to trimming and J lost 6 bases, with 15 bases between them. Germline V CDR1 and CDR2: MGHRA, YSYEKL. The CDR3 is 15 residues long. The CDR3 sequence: CASSQVGGGGSEAFF. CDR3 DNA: TGCGCCAGCAGCCAAGTGGGGGGCGGGGGCTCTGAAGCTTTCTTT.

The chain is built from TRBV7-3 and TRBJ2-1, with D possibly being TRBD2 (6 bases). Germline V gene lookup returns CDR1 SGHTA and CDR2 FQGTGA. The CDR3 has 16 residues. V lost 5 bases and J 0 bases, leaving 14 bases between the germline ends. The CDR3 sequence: CASSPLAPSSYNEQFF. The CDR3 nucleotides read TGTGCCAGCAGCCCCCTAGCGCCCAGCTCCTACAATGAGCAGTTCTTC.

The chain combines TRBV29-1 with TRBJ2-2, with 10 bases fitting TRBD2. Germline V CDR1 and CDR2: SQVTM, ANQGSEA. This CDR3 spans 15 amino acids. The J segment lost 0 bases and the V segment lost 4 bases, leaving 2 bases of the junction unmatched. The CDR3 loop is CSVVTSGTNTGELFF. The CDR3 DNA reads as TGCAGCGTTGTAACTAGCGGGACGAACACCGGGGAGCTGTTTTTT.